Each of the 32 T cell receptor beta chains below was sequenced from the same sample in a study of early T cells in non-severe SARS-CoV-2 infection. TCRdb redid the calling of the 5' RACE reads with MiXCR, one entry per CDR3 protein. The data hold 97,000 or so distinct CDR3 sequences, with 13% observed a single time. Source material: whole blood. The receptors were gathered from an adult who was a healthcare worker with PCR-confirmed SARS-CoV-2 infection or an uninfected control (not recorded which).

This clonotype was detected many times. The chain uses TRBV6-2 or TRBV6-3 and TRBJ2-7; TRBD1 aligns across 9 bases. After removal of 4 bases from V and 5 bases from J, the junction contained 6 bases not matched to a gene. The CDR3 spans 14 residues. From germline, CDR1 is MNHEY and CDR2 SVGEGT. CDR3 bases: TGTGCCAGCAGTTTGGGGACAGGGAACCACGAGCAGTACTTC. Protein product: CASSLGTGNHEQYF.

In its sample, this clonotype was seen a few times. CDR3 protein: CASSSYYEQYF. The CDR3 nucleotides read TGTGCCAGCAGTTCTTACTACGAGCAGTACTTC. V is TRBV28 and J is TRBJ2-7; D remains ambiguous. Germline CDR1 and CDR2: MDHEN and SYDVKM. There are 11 residues in the CDR3. V lost 4 bases to trimming and J lost 3 bases, with 4 bases between them.

This clonotype was observed at least ten times. This chain connects TRBV29-1 to TRBJ2-2; unclear D gene. V was cut by 4 bases and J by 7 bases, with 7 bases left in between. Germline V lookup: CDR1 SQVTM, CDR2 ANQGSEA. There are 11 residues in the CDR3. DNA of the CDR3: TGCAGCGTTGTGGGAAACGGGGAGCTGTTTTTT. Protein product: CSVVGNGELFF.

This clonotype was seen a few times. The chain employs TRBV5-1 and TRBJ1-1; D not certain. Germline values: CDR1 SGHRS, CDR2 YFSETQ. This CDR3 contains 14 residues. With 4 bases removed from V and 0 bases from J, the gap between germline ends came to 10 bases. CDR3 sequence (DNA): TGCGCCAGCAGCAAGGACGGATTGAACACTGAAGCTTTCTTT. It codes for CASSKDGLNTEAFF.

This clonotype was seen only a few times. The J gene is TRBJ1-2, the V gene TRBV10-2, with TRBD1 matching 9 bases. Looked up from germline, CDR1 is WSHSY and CDR2 is SAAADI. The CDR3 length is 12 residues. V gave up 4 bases and J gave up 7 bases; unmatched junction bases: 1. CDR3 amino acids: CASSGDRAGYTF. CDR3 in DNA: TGCGCCAGCAGTGGGGACAGGGCTGGCTACACCTTC.

This clonotype has ten or more counts. The CDR3: CASSPNSIANTGELFF. The CDR3 bases are TGTGCCAGCTCACCTAACAGCATCGCGAACACCGGGGAGCTGTTTTTT. The V gene is TRBV18, the J gene TRBJ2-2; D ambiguous. The CDR3 is 16 residues long. With 3 bases removed from V and 0 bases from J, the gap between germline ends came to 11 bases. CDR1 KGHSH and CDR2 LQKENI come from the germline V gene.

This clonotype was seen repeatedly, ten times or more. CDR3 nucleotides: TGTGCCAGCAGCTTGAGCCGGGACACTGAAGCTTTCTTT. Protein sequence: CASSLSRDTEAFF. The V and J genes are TRBV7-2 and TRBJ1-1; no firm D call. The germline V gene encodes CDR1 SGHTA and CDR2 FQGNSA. V dropped 3 bases and J dropped 3 bases, with 8 bases sitting between them. CDR3 length: 13 amino acids.

The V gene is TRBV2, the J gene TRBJ2-5; 12 bases line up with TRBD1. J was trimmed by 7 bases and V by 7 bases; bases with no gene match: 10. The CDR3 extends over 15 amino acids. CDR1 SNHLY and CDR2 FYNNEI come from the germline V gene. The CDR3 coding sequence is TGTGCCAGCAAGCTCGAGGGACAGGGGGCTGGGACCCAGTACTTC. This sequence encodes CASKLEGQGAGTQYF. Supplemented by reference TRBV2 and TRBJ2-5, the full variable domain reads EPEVTQTPSHQVTQMGQEVILRCVPISNHLYFYWYRQILGQKVEFLVSFYNNEISEKSEIFDDQFSVERPDGSNFTLKIRSTKLEDSAMYFCASKLEGQGAGTQYFGPGTRLLVL.

CDR3 DNA sequence: TGTGCCAGCAGCTTGGAGGGGCATCTTAGCACAGATACGCAGTATTTT. Its translation: CASSLEGHLSTDTQYF. This chain uses TRBV5-5 with TRBJ2-3, with D perhaps TRBD1 (5 bases). Germline V lookup: CDR1 SGHKS, CDR2 YYEKEE (reference sequence). The CDR3 covers 16 residues. V was cut by 0 bases and J by 0 bases, with 11 bases left in between.

The V and J genes are TRBV7-9 and TRBJ2-3; TRBD1 matches 8 bases. Germline assignment: CDR1 SEHNR and CDR2 FQNEAQ (reference sequence). V was pared by 3 bases and J by 5 bases, with 22 bases of the junction left unmatched. The CDR3 runs to 20 residues. CDR3 residues: CASSFSIRPPDRGFQDTQYF. DNA for the CDR3: TGTGCCAGCAGCTTCTCCATCAGGCCCCCCGACAGGGGTTTTCAAGATACGCAGTATTTT. Complete variable domain (other parts from reference TRBV7-9 and TRBJ2-3): DTGVSQNPRHKITKRGQNVTFRCDPISEHNRLYWYRQTLGQGPEFLTYFQNEAQLEKSRLLSDRFSAERPKGSFSTLEIQRTEQGDSAMYLCASSFSIRPPDRGFQDTQYFGPGTRLTVL.

This clonotype was seen a handful of times. The chain carries TRBV10-3 and TRBJ2-1, with a weak D call TRBD1 (7 bases). V gave up 6 bases and J gave up 6 bases, with 18 bases separating them. Germline V CDR1 and CDR2: ENHRY, SYGVKD. This CDR3 comprises 15 residues. This CDR3 reads CAIRTEGQQSNEQFF. CDR3 coding DNA: TGTGCCATCAGAACGGAGGGACAGCAATCCAATGAGCAGTTCTTC.

V is TRBV28 and J is TRBJ1-5; D is undetermined. The CDR3 length is 11 residues. V was shortened by 2 bases and J by 10 bases, with 6 bases between the two germline ends. The germline V gene has CDR1 MDHEN and CDR2 SYDVKM. For the CDR3, the DNA is TGTGCCAGCAGTTTAACCTATCCCCAGCATTTT. This sequence encodes CASSLTYPQHF.

The chain uses TRBV12-3 or TRBV12-4 and TRBJ2-2; 8 bases are a match to TRBD2. This CDR3 has 14 amino acids. V gave up 6 bases and J gave up 4 bases; unmatched junction bases: 4. The CDR3, as DNA: TGTGCCAGCAGGGGACTAGTTGGCACCGGGGAGCTGTTTTTT. Translating gives CASRGLVGTGELFF.

Ten or more counts support this clonotype. The CDR3 here is CASSLARAPHNEQFF. CDR3 nucleotides: TGCGCCAGCAGCTTGGCGAGGGCCCCACACAATGAGCAGTTCTTC. The genes are TRBV5-1 and TRBJ2-1; a possible D gene is TRBD2 (5 bases). V shed 0 bases and J shed 5 bases, with 12 bases lying between them. This CDR3 region has 15 residues. Looked up from germline, CDR1 is SGHRS and CDR2 is YFSETQ.

The chain combines TRBV10-3 with TRBJ2-3, with a tentative D call TRBD2 (5 bases). Germline CDR1 and CDR2: ENHRY and SYGVKD. V lost 6 bases, J lost 2 bases, and 9 bases lay in between. The CDR3 sequence is 13 residues long. The CDR3 DNA follows: TGTGCCATCAGAGGACGGGACACAGATACGCAGTATTTT. It is translated as CAIRGRDTDTQYF.

Only a few counts were recorded for this clonotype. The rearrangement joins TRBV7-7 to TRBJ2-3, with D possibly TRBD2 on 5 matching bases. V was shortened by 2 bases and J by 6 bases, with 9 bases between the two germline ends. Germline V gene lookup returns CDR1 SSHAT and CDR2 FNYEAQ (reference sequence). The CDR3 spans 13 residues. CDR3 sequence: CASSLQVADTQYF. CDR3 nucleotides: TGTGCCAGCAGCTTACAGGTAGCGGATACGCAGTATTTT.

The rearrangement links TRBV6-1 to TRBJ2-5; D may be TRBD1 (6 bases). Germline V gene data show CDR1 as MNHNS and CDR2 as SASEGT. The CDR3 runs 11 residues. V gave up 3 bases and J gave up 13 bases, with 12 bases separating them. The CDR3 sequence: CASSDGQSLYF. The CDR3 DNA is TGTGCCAGCAGTGATGGACAGAGTCTGTACTTC.

This clonotype appeared many times. V usage is TRBV6-2 or TRBV6-3 and J usage is TRBJ2-2; no firm D call. Trimming removed 7 bases from V and 6 bases from J, with 12 bases in between. CDR1 and CDR2 (germline): MNHEY, SVGEGT. CDR3 size: 13 residues. The CDR3 bases are TGTGCCAGCACGGTGAGACTTTCCGGGGAGCTGTTTTTT. Amino acid sequence: CASTVRLSGELFF.

This clonotype was seen at least ten times. The chain uses TRBV5-1 and TRBJ1-2; D not resolved. This CDR3 comprises 14 residues. Trimming stripped 5 bases from V and 3 bases from J, with 14 bases between. Germline V gene data show CDR1 as SGHRS and CDR2 as YFSETQ. DNA of the CDR3: TGCGCCAGCAGAGGACCCCCGCGGGACTATGGCTACACCTTC. Translated: CASRGPPRDYGYTF.

This clonotype has at least ten counts. V is TRBV7-8 and J is TRBJ2-7; no clear D. The V gene lost 0 bases and the J gene lost 2 bases, with 11 bases spanning the gap. The germline gives CDR1 SGHVS, CDR2 FQNEAQ. The CDR3 has 15 residues. The DNA of the CDR3 is TGTGCCAGCAGCTTAGCCACGTCCTATCCCTACGAGCAGTACTTC. Translated, it gives CASSLATSYPYEQYF.

Note on this clonotype: A single base separates this from a much larger clone, so it may be a read error. J is TRBJ2-2 and V is TRBV12-5; D remains unclear. The CDR3 runs to 15 residues. Trimming took 4 bases from V and 1 from J, leaving 10 bases between them. Germline CDR1 LGHNT, CDR2 FRNRAP. As DNA, the CDR3 is TGTGCTAGTGGTTCGATGGCAGGGAACACCGGGGAGCTGTTTTTT. Amino acids: CASGSMAGNTGELFF. The whole variable domain, remainder taken from reference TRBV12-5 and TRBJ2-2, is DARVTQTPRHKVTEMGQEVTMRCQPILGHNTVFWYRQTMMQGLELLAYFRNRAPLDDSGMPKDRFSAEMPDATLATLKIQPSEPRDSAVYFCASGSMAGNTGELFFGEGSRLTVL.

This clonotype has only a few counts. The chain has TRBV28 and TRBJ1-1, with TRBD1 matching 9 bases. CDR3 length: 15 residues. The V and J ends lost 3 bases and 4 bases, in that order; junction bases with no gene match: 6. Germline CDR1 and CDR2: MDHEN and SYDVKM. The DNA of the CDR3 is TGTGCCAGCAGTTTTCGGGACAGGGACGCCACTGAAGCTTTCTTT. The encoded protein is CASSFRDRDATEAFF. Supplemented by reference TRBV28 and TRBJ1-1, the full variable domain reads DVKVTQSSRYLVKRTGEKVFLECVQDMDHENMFWYRQDPGLGLRLIYFSYDVKMKEKGDIPEGYSVSREKKERFSLILESASTNQTSMYLCASSFRDRDATEAFFGQGTRLTVV.

This clonotype was counted ten times or more. V is TRBV10-3 and J is TRBJ2-1; no clear D. Germline V lookup: CDR1 ENHRY, CDR2 SYGVKD. Trimming removed 6 bases at V and 3 bases at J, with 12 bases between. The CDR3 totals 14 residues. In DNA, the CDR3 is TGTGCCATCAGAGATGAACTTCTCTACAATGAGCAGTTCTTC. This gives the protein CAIRDELLYNEQFF.

The chain joins TRBV28 to TRBJ2-7; no clear D gene. This CDR3 is 12 amino acids long. The V end lost 6 bases, the J end lost 6 bases, and 12 bases lay between the germline ends. Germline V gene data show CDR1 as MDHEN and CDR2 as SYDVKM. CDR3 region: CASSQRHTEQYF. The CDR3 nucleotides read TGTGCCAGCAGCCAAAGGCACACCGAGCAGTACTTC.

With regard to this clonotype: This clone may be a read error of a much larger clone one base away. The V gene is TRBV28, the J gene TRBJ2-5; TRBD1 might be the D (6 bases). The CDR3 runs to 14 residues. The V and J ends lost 8 bases and 4 bases respectively, with 17 bases between them. CDR1 is MDHEN, CDR2 SYDVKM, per germline. The DNA of the CDR3 is TGTGCCAGCGACAAGGGCAGGGGTGTAGAGACCCAGTACTTC. Its translation: CASDKGRGVETQYF.

This clonotype occurred many times. The V call is TRBV13, the J call TRBJ2-2; no clear D gene. V dropped 3 bases and J dropped 4 bases, with 3 bases sitting between them. The CDR3 runs to 12 residues. Per germline, CDR1 PRHDT and CDR2 FYEKMQ (reference sequence). The CDR3: CASSLLTGELFF. CDR3 bases: TGTGCCAGCAGCTTGCTCACCGGGGAGCTGTTTTTT. Looking up the rest from reference TRBV13 and TRBJ2-2 gives the full variable domain: AAGVIQSPRHLIKEKRETATLKCYPIPRHDTVYWYQQGPGQDPQFLISFYEKMQSDKGSIPDRFSAQQFSDYHSELNMSSLELGDSALYFCASSLLTGELFFGEGSRLTVL.

There are many counts of this clonotype. The V call is TRBV7-2, the J call TRBJ2-7; D gene ambiguous. CDR1 SGHTA and CDR2 FQGNSA come from the germline V gene. V was pared by 1 base and J by 6 bases, with 10 bases between. CDR3 size: 13 residues. CDR3 bases: TGTGCCAGCAGCTTAGTGATAGCTGGCGAGCAGTACTTC. Protein sequence: CASSLVIAGEQYF.

This clonotype occurred a few times. V gene TRBV9 combines with J gene TRBJ1-1; TRBD1 agrees at 7 bases. The CDR3 length is 13 residues. CDR1 SGDLS and CDR2 YYNGEE come from the germline V gene. V lost 5 bases and J lost 4; bases outside the gene matches: 5. CDR3 sequence reads: CASSTGVGTEAFF. CDR3 in DNA: TGTGCCAGCAGTACAGGGGTTGGCACTGAAGCTTTCTTT.

The J gene is TRBJ2-7, the V gene TRBV6-1, with D perhaps given as TRBD1 or TRBD2 (6 bases each). Trimming took 9 bases from V and 6 from J, leaving 15 bases between them. The CDR3 length is 12 residues. Germline values: CDR1 MNHNS, CDR2 SASEGT. The CDR3 DNA follows: TGTGCCAGTTTTCTAAGGGGGGTCGAGCAGTACTTC. It yields the protein CASFLRGVEQYF.

This clonotype was seen at least ten times. This chain connects TRBV6-1 to TRBJ2-7, with D possibly TRBD2 on 5 matching bases. Germline V lookup: CDR1 MNHNS, CDR2 SASEGT. This CDR3 region has 13 residues. The V and J ends lost 1 base and 7 bases respectively, with 11 bases between them. This CDR3 reads CASSEEGSGEQYF. CDR3 coding DNA: TGTGCCAGCAGTGAAGAAGGCTCGGGAGAGCAGTACTTC.

This clonotype was picked up many times. The CDR3 protein is CSARRDGAYEQYF. The CDR3 DNA follows: TGCAGTGCTAGACGGGACGGGGCCTACGAGCAGTACTTC. The chain has TRBV20-1 and TRBJ2-7, with D perhaps matching TRBD1 or TRBD2 (5 bases each). This CDR3 comprises 13 residues. V was shortened by 2 bases and J by 2 bases, with 10 bases between the two germline ends. Germline V gene data show CDR1 as DFQATT and CDR2 as SNEGSKA (reference sequence).

This chain connects TRBV5-6 to TRBJ1-1; D is possibly TRBD1 (6 bases). Germline CDR1 and CDR2: SGHDT and YYEEEE. The germline V and J ends were trimmed by 2 bases and 6 bases, with 11 bases remaining between them. The CDR3 covers 13 residues. CDR3 sequence reads: CASSFDRRAEAFF. CDR3 nucleotide sequence: TGTGCCAGCAGCTTCGACAGGAGGGCTGAAGCTTTCTTT.